A single sample gave rise to the 18 T cell receptor beta chains below, sequenced in a study of patients and donors after allogeneic stem cell transplantation (dated by TCRdb to between 2020 and 2021). Library preparation was by RT-PCR. Sequencing used a NextSeq 550. The raw public data were reprocessed by TCRdb itself: fastp quality trimming at Q25, MiXCR clonotype calling, in-frame beta chains only. Every distinct CDR3 protein forms one entry, paired with its most common genes and DNA. In all, the sample holds roughly 190,000 distinct CDR3 sequences, and more than 35% of those were seen once. The ten most abundant clones make up approximately 30% of the sample. Sequences were obtained from blood, either unsorted or a sorted T cell fraction (not recorded which). The receptors were sampled from a human donor who was either an allogeneic HSCT recipient or a stem cell or donor lymphocyte infusion donor (not recorded which). It is not recorded whose cells these are; they may come from a transplant donor.

The V gene is TRBV4-3, the J gene TRBJ2-7; tentatively, D is TRBD2 (6 bases). Germline CDR1 LGHNA, CDR2 YSLEER. V was shortened by 1 base and J by 6 bases, with 13 bases between the two germline ends. This CDR3 contains 14 residues. This CDR3 reads CASSQGREELEQYF. CDR3 bases: TGCGCCAGCAGCCAAGGCAGGGAGGAACTCGAGCAGTACTTC.

A few counts support this clonotype. This chain uses TRBV20-1 with TRBJ2-7; D assignment may be TRBD1 or TRBD2 (5 bases each). Trimming stripped 4 bases from V and 6 bases from J, with 25 bases between. Germline CDR1 reads DFQATT; CDR2 reads SNEGSKA (reference sequence). The length of the CDR3 is 16 residues. CDR3 coding DNA: TGCAGTGCTACTTCTTCCGGGGCCCCCGGGGTCCCCGAGCAGTACTTC. Encoded protein: CSATSSGAPGVPEQYF.

In its sample, this clonotype was seen a few times. V usage is TRBV12-3 or TRBV12-4 and J usage is TRBJ2-3; 8 bases fit TRBD2. J gave up 3 bases and V 2 bases, and 1 base lay outside the gene matches. The CDR3 totals 14 residues. CDR3 sequence reads: CASSLSGGTDTQYF. CDR3 DNA sequence: TGTGCCAGCAGTTTATCGGGGGGGACAGATACGCAGTATTTT.

This clonotype appeared many times. This chain uses TRBV11-2 with TRBJ1-5, with D possibly being TRBD1 (6 bases). Trimming removed 1 base from V and 4 bases from J, with 11 bases in between. Germline V CDR1 and CDR2: SGHAT, FQNNGV. The CDR3 extends over 15 amino acids. The CDR3, as DNA: TGTGCCAGCAGCTTAGGGCAGGGGCCAAATCAGCCCCAGCATTTT. It specifies CASSLGQGPNQPQHF. Together with reference TRBV11-2 and TRBJ1-5, the CDR3 gives the full variable domain: EAGVAQSPRYKIIEKRQSVAFWCNPISGHATLYWYQQILGQGPKLLIQFQNNGVVDDSQLPKDRFSAERLKGVDSTLKIQPAKLEDSAVYLCASSLGQGPNQPQHFGDGTRLSIL.

In its sample, this clonotype was seen a few times. V is TRBV21-1 and J is TRBJ1-2; TRBD1 is the table's D call, not checked against the DNA. TRBV21-1 is given as a pseudogene. CDR3 size: 15 residues. In DNA form, the CDR3 reads TGTGCCAGCACAAACAGGGGGCGCCGGGGCTATGGCTACACCTTC. As protein: CASTNRGRRGYGYTF.

This clonotype was seen repeatedly, ten times or more. The chain uses TRBV12-3 or TRBV12-4 and TRBJ1-1, with D hard to call. The germline V and J ends were trimmed by 6 bases and 3 bases, with 20 bases remaining between them. This CDR3 comprises 16 residues. CDR3 sequence (DNA): TGTGCCAGCAGGCCAGAGGACCCCGGCTGGGACACTGAAGCTTTCTTT. This encodes CASRPEDPGWDTEAFF.

The chain employs TRBV5-6 and TRBJ2-7; no clear D. Trimming removed 0 bases at V and 3 bases at J, with 13 bases between. Germline V lookup: CDR1 SGHDT, CDR2 YYEEEE. This CDR3 is 15 amino acids long. In nucleotides, the CDR3 is TGTGCCAGCAGCTTGGGCCTCGTGCGGAGCTACGAGCAGTACTTC. Its protein is CASSLGLVRSYEQYF.

This clonotype was detected only a few times. The rearrangement joins TRBV9 to TRBJ2-1; D unclear. V lost 4 bases, J lost 0 bases, and 17 bases lay in between. The CDR3 is 17 amino acids. The germline gives CDR1 SGDLS, CDR2 YYNGEE. The CDR3 region is CASSPGPASSSYNEQFF. The CDR3 nucleotides read TGTGCCAGCAGCCCGGGCCCAGCGAGCAGCTCCTACAATGAGCAGTTCTTC.

V and J are TRBV4-1 and TRBJ2-7, with TRBD2 identical over 7 bases. The ends lost 1 base at V and 3 bases at J; junction bases unmatched: 12. The CDR3 covers 17 residues. Germline V lookup: CDR1 MGHRA, CDR2 YSYEKL. CDR3 DNA sequence: TGCGCCAGCAGCCAAGGGAGGGGCGGGAGCGCAGACTACGAGCAGTACTTC. Translation: CASSQGRGGSADYEQYF.

The rearrangement joins TRBV15 to TRBJ2-1; D unresolved. Germline V lookup: CDR1 LNHNV, CDR2 YYDKDF (reference sequence). CDR3 length: 14 amino acids. V was trimmed by 3 bases and J by 0 bases, leaving 6 bases between them. CDR3 sequence reads: CATSRESSYNEQFF. The CDR3 DNA sequence: TGTGCCACCAGCAGGGAAAGCTCCTACAATGAGCAGTTCTTC.

Note on this clonotype: Sequence at one end of the junction differs from germline and may be a read error. The gene calls are TRBV5-1 and TRBJ2-7; 7 nucleotides match TRBD1. Per germline, CDR1 SGHRS and CDR2 YFSETQ. The CDR3 has 14 residues. The chain's CDR3 is CASSPQGPSNEQYF. In DNA, the CDR3 is TGCGCCAGCAGTCCACAGGGGCCCTCCAACGAGCAGTACTTC.

This clonotype has only a few counts. The V and J genes are TRBV12-3 or TRBV12-4 and TRBJ2-2; a possible D gene is TRBD1 (6 bases). V was pared by 7 bases and J by 5 bases, with 20 bases between. The CDR3 extends over 16 amino acids. The CDR3 DNA reads as TGTGCCAGCATTTTGCGGCGCGGGCAGGGGACCGGGGAGCTGTTTTTT. This gives the protein CASILRRGQGTGELFF.

The gene calls are TRBV20-1 and TRBJ2-7; D possibly corresponds to TRBD1 (6 bases). Between the trimmed V and J ends, which lost 8 bases and 3 bases, there was a span of 26 bases. The CDR3 totals 16 residues. Germline lookup yields CDR1 DFQATT and CDR2 SNEGSKA (reference sequence). CDR3: CSPGYDQTGPNYEQYF. CDR3 in DNA: TGCAGTCCAGGTTATGACCAGACAGGACCGAACTACGAGCAGTACTTC.

The sample holds a few counts of this clonotype. This chain uses TRBV9 with TRBJ1-3; no definite D call. Trimming cost V 4 bases and J 4 bases, with 9 bases left between them. CDR1 is SGDLS and CDR2 is YYNGEE in the germline V gene. The CDR3 has 13 residues. The CDR3 here is CASSPPLGNTIYF. The CDR3 DNA is TGTGCCAGCAGCCCACCCCTAGGAAACACCATATATTTT.

The chain employs TRBV12-3 or TRBV12-4 and TRBJ2-1, with 8 positions matching TRBD2. The ends lost 6 bases at V and 9 bases at J; junction bases unmatched: 7. There are 13 residues in the CDR3. CDR3 in DNA: TGTGCCAGCAGGCTTCCAGCGGGAGTTGAGCAGTTCTTC. This codes for CASRLPAGVEQFF.

This clonotype occurred a few times. The J gene is TRBJ1-2, the V gene TRBV5-1; perhaps TRBD1 as D (5 bases). The V end was cut by 5 bases, the J end by 4 bases, with 9 bases between. This CDR3 spans 12 amino acids. Germline CDR1 is SGHRS and CDR2 is YFSETQ. CDR3 sequence: CASSEGVYGYTF. The CDR3 coding sequence is TGCGCCAGCAGTGAAGGGGTCTATGGCTACACCTTC.

This clonotype came up a few times. The genes are TRBV12-3 or TRBV12-4 and TRBJ1-2; 10 bases align to TRBD1. This CDR3 region has 14 residues. The junction had 4 bases not matched to a gene; V was cut back by 3 bases and J by 6 bases. As DNA, the CDR3 is TGTGCCAGCAGTTTCCTCGGGACAGGGGATGGCTACACCTTC. Its translation is CASSFLGTGDGYTF.

This rearrangement joins TRBV30 to TRBJ2-3; 13 nucleotides agree with TRBD2. J lost 5 bases, V lost 3 bases, and 8 bases had no gene match. The CDR3 length is 16 residues. Germline V lookup: CDR1 GTSNPN, CDR2 SVGIG (reference sequence). The CDR3 reads CAWSPGLAGARDTQYF. The CDR3 DNA reads as TGTGCCTGGAGCCCAGGACTAGCGGGAGCTCGAGATACGCAGTATTTT.